The 32 T cell receptor beta chains below were found in one sample sequenced in a study of neurological immune-mediated disorders (dated by TCRdb to between 2017 and 2020). Library construction relied on 5' RACE. This sample was sequenced with an Illumina HiSeq 2500. Starting from the raw public reads, TCRdb applied fastp trimming at Q25, assembled clones with MiXCR and retained in-frame beta chains. For every CDR3 protein sequence, its rows merge into one entry that carries the most common genes and DNA. The sample table records 20,000 or so distinct CDR3 sequences; around 15% of these occur just once. The ten top clones hold around 15% of the sample. The sequenced sample consisted of PBMCs. These TCRs come from a woman in her thirties or forties with HTLV-1-associated myelopathy (HAM/TSP).

This clonotype has a count of ten or more. The chain has TRBV29-1 and TRBJ2-7; the D gene is possibly TRBD2 (5 bases). There are 13 residues in the CDR3. The germline CDR1 and CDR2 sequences are SQVTM and ANQGSEA. V lost 7 bases and J 4 bases, leaving 17 bases between the germline ends. CDR3 nucleotide sequence: TGCAGCGCTAATCCGGGATTCCAATACGAGCAGTACTTC. It translates to CSANPGFQYEQYF.

This clonotype showed up many times. The V and J genes are TRBV29-1 and TRBJ2-5; no reliable D call. V shed 4 bases and J shed 5 bases, with 11 bases lying between them. Looked up from germline, CDR1 is SQVTM and CDR2 is ANQGSEA. This CDR3 spans 12 amino acids. CDR3 nucleotide sequence: TGCAGCGTTGGAAAGGGTAGGGAGACCCAGTACTTC. It is translated as CSVGKGRETQYF.

This clonotype appeared many times. This CDR3 is CASSLGGQGTYEQYF. CDR3 DNA: TGCGCCAGCAGCTTGGGGGGACAGGGGACCTACGAGCAGTACTTC. This rearrangement joins TRBV5-1 to TRBJ2-7; TRBD1 agrees at 10 bases. The CDR3 length is 15 residues. Germline V lookup: CDR1 SGHRS, CDR2 YFSETQ. Trimming removed 0 bases from V and 2 bases from J; junction bases left unmatched: 2. The whole variable domain, filled in from reference TRBV5-1 and TRBJ2-7, reads KAGVTQTPRYLIKTRGQQVTLSCSPISGHRSVSWYQQTPGQGLQFLFEYFSETQRNKGNFPGRFSGRQFSNSRSEMNVSTLELGDSALYLCASSLGGQGTYEQYFGPGTRLTVT.

Ten or more counts support this clonotype. This chain uses TRBV5-1 with TRBJ2-1; D ambiguous. The CDR3 consists of 15 residues. Germline V gene data show CDR1 as SGHRS and CDR2 as YFSETQ. Between the trimmed V and J ends, which lost 0 bases and 7 bases, there was a span of 14 bases. CDR3 in amino acids: CASSLEDPAENEQFF. Here the CDR3 DNA reads TGCGCCAGCAGCTTGGAGGATCCTGCGGAGAATGAGCAGTTCTTC.

This clonotype was counted at least ten times. The rearrangement links TRBV5-6 to TRBJ2-5, with a weak D call TRBD1 (6 bases). The CDR3 sequence is 13 residues long. Trimming removed 4 bases from V and 5 bases from J, with 12 bases in between. Germline lookup yields CDR1 SGHDT and CDR2 YYEEEE. This CDR3 is CASSMTGGETQYF. DNA of the CDR3: TGTGCCAGCAGCATGACAGGTGGGGAGACCCAGTACTTC.

Turning to this clonotype: Compared with germline, one end of the junction differs, possibly owing to a read error. This chain links TRBV18 with TRBJ1-5, with TRBD1 matching 9 bases. Germline V gives CDR1 KGHSH, CDR2 LQKENI. The CDR3 is made up of 15 amino acids. In nucleotides, the CDR3 is TGTGCCAGCTCGCCACAGGGGGCAAGCAATCAGCCCCAGCATTTT. The encoded protein is CASSPQGASNQPQHF.

This clonotype was seen at least ten times. The chain combines TRBV7-8 with TRBJ2-7; TRBD2 matches at 9 bases. The V segment lost 5 bases and the J segment 5 bases; nucleotides outside the gene matches: 10. Germline V gene sequence: CDR1 SGHVS, CDR2 FQNEAQ. The length of the CDR3 is 15 residues. CDR3 in DNA: TGTGCCAGCAGCCCCCGGGCGGGAGGGCCGGACGAGCAGTACTTC. Protein: CASSPRAGGPDEQYF.

V usage is TRBV6-2 or TRBV6-3 and J usage is TRBJ1-1, with D hard to call. In germline, CDR1 is MNHEY, CDR2 SVGEGT. There are 12 residues in the CDR3. V gave up 2 bases and J gave up 7 bases, with 8 bases separating them. CDR3 DNA: TGTGCCAGCAGTTACGCGGCCAGTGAAGCTTTCTTT. It translates to CASSYAASEAFF.

This clonotype was seen many times. The chain employs TRBV9 and TRBJ2-1, with 10 bases fitting TRBD1. Per germline, CDR1 SGDLS and CDR2 YYNGEE. This CDR3 is built from 15 residues. V gave up 6 bases and J gave up 7 bases; unmatched junction bases: 10. The CDR3 reads CASTIGGTGVNEQFF. The DNA for the CDR3 is TGTGCCAGCACCATAGGGGGGACAGGGGTTAATGAGCAGTTCTTC.

This clonotype was seen more than once but under ten times. The rearrangement uses TRBV5-1 and TRBJ2-5; tentative D call: TRBD2 (6 bases). This CDR3 spans 15 amino acids. V was pared by 4 bases and J by 1 base, with 14 bases between. Germline CDR1 and CDR2: SGHRS and YFSETQ. This CDR3 is CASSAASGRQETQYF. The CDR3 DNA sequence: TGCGCCAGCAGCGCAGCCAGCGGGCGCCAAGAGACCCAGTACTTC.

This clonotype was observed many times. The rearrangement joins TRBV7-2 to TRBJ2-3; 11 bases align to TRBD2. The CDR3 sequence is 13 residues long. CDR1 and CDR2 from the germline V gene are SGHTA and FQGNSA. With V trimmed by 6 bases and J by 10 bases, 6 bases remained unmatched. The CDR3 sequence is CASSSGGAGAQYF. CDR3 sequence (DNA): TGTGCCAGCAGTAGCGGGGGGGCCGGCGCGCAGTATTTT.

This clonotype showed up many times. The conserved phenylalanine or tryptophan normally closing the CDR3 is absent here, so this likely arose from a read error. The chain links TRBV5-6 to TRBJ2-1, with 9 bases matching TRBD2. CDR1 is SGHDT, CDR2 YYEEEE, per germline. The CDR3 runs 16 residues. With V trimmed by 4 bases and J by 6 bases, 11 bases remained unmatched. The CDR3 here is CASSRRAGGHLNEQFS. CDR3 DNA sequence: TGTGCCAGCAGCCGACGCGCGGGGGGGCATCTCAATGAGCAGTTCTCC.

This clonotype showed up many times. The V call is TRBV11-2, the J call TRBJ2-5; D possibly matches TRBD1 or TRBD2 (5 bases each). V lost 5 bases to trimming and J lost 4 bases, with 17 bases between them. Germline CDR1 is SGHAT and CDR2 is FQNNGV. The CDR3 runs 15 residues. The CDR3 DNA follows: TGTGCCAGCAGCCCCCAGGGTGGAGGTAGAGAGACCCAGTACTTC. This sequence encodes CASSPQGGGRETQYF.

This clonotype occurred many times. The V and J genes are TRBV5-1 and TRBJ1-5; tentative D call: TRBD1 (5 bases). CDR1 and CDR2 (germline): SGHRS, YFSETQ. The CDR3 has 16 residues. Deletions cut 0 bases from V and 0 bases from J, with 10 bases between. The CDR3 loop is CASSLDPGYSNQPQHF. In nucleotides, the CDR3 is TGCGCCAGCAGCTTGGATCCAGGGTATAGCAATCAGCCCCAGCATTTT.

This clonotype was detected only once. The chain carries TRBV5-1 and TRBJ2-7, with a tentative D call TRBD2 (6 bases). This CDR3 is built from 14 residues. Germline V lookup: CDR1 SGHRS, CDR2 YFSETQ. Trimming took 0 bases from V and 10 from J, leaving 17 bases between them. In DNA form, the CDR3 reads TGCGCCAGCAGCTTGGCACGGCCTTCGGACTATCAGTACGTC. As protein: CASSLARPSDYQYV.

This clonotype was found many times. Written as DNA, the CDR3 is TGCGCCAGCAGCACCGGACAGACTTCTGGAAACACCATATATTTT. This encodes CASSTGQTSGNTIYF. The V gene is TRBV5-1, the J gene TRBJ1-3; perhaps TRBD1 as D (6 bases). Germline V lookup: CDR1 SGHRS, CDR2 YFSETQ. The CDR3 contains 15 residues. V was shortened by 4 bases and J by 1 base, with 12 bases between the two germline ends.

This clonotype was found once. V is TRBV10-3 and J is TRBJ1-2; D gene ambiguous. Germline V lookup: CDR1 ENHRY, CDR2 SYGVKD. The germline V and J ends were trimmed by 3 bases and 6 bases, with 11 bases remaining between them. CDR3 length equals 13 residues. CDR3: CAISDQGRDGYTF. CDR3 coding DNA: TGTGCCATCAGTGACCAAGGGCGGGATGGCTACACCTTC.

V gene TRBV6-5 combines with J gene TRBJ2-4; D remains ambiguous. With 6 bases removed from V and 0 bases from J, the gap between germline ends came to 12 bases. The germline V gene has CDR1 MNHEY and CDR2 SVGAGI. This CDR3 is 15 amino acids long. The CDR3 loop is CASSQNQLAKNIQYF. The CDR3 DNA is TGTGCCAGCAGCCAAAACCAACTAGCCAAAAACATTCAGTACTTC.

The sample holds a few counts of this clonotype. This chain uses TRBV21-1 with TRBJ1-2; the table calls TRBD1, which could not be checked here. TRBV21-1 is termed a pseudogene. The CDR3 contains 12 residues. The DNA for the CDR3 is TGTGCCAGCGGGGACCGGGGCTATGGCTACACCTTC. Amino acid sequence: CASGDRGYGYTF.

This clonotype was seen many times. The J gene is TRBJ2-4, the V gene TRBV7-8, with no clear D. V lost 1 base and J 4 bases, leaving 17 bases between the germline ends. Germline values: CDR1 SGHVS, CDR2 FQNEAQ. CDR3 length equals 17 residues. The CDR3 coding sequence is TGTGCCAGCAGCTTAGTTATCGAAGGTTGGGGTAAAAACATTCAGTACTTC. Translating it yields CASSLVIEGWGKNIQYF.

This clonotype was counted at least ten times. V and J are TRBV7-2 and TRBJ2-7; 10 positions agree with TRBD1. CDR3 length equals 15 residues. With 5 bases clipped from V and 7 bases from J, the junction kept 11 bases outside the gene matches. Germline V gives CDR1 SGHTA, CDR2 FQGNSA. CDR3 bases: TGTGCCAGCAGCACAGAGACAGGGGGCCTAACGGAGCAGTACTTC. This gives the protein CASSTETGGLTEQYF.

This clonotype was counted at least ten times. This sequence joins TRBV15 and TRBJ2-7; TRBD2 is a possible D gene (6 bases). The CDR3 length is 15 residues. Trimming stripped 0 bases from V and 6 bases from J, with 15 bases between. The germline CDR1 and CDR2 sequences are LNHNV and YYDKDF (reference sequence). CDR3 nucleotide sequence: TGTGCCACCAGCAGAGAGGGGCGGCAGGGAGGCGAGCAGTACTTC. Its translation: CATSREGRQGGEQYF. Complete variable domain (other parts from reference TRBV15 and TRBJ2-7): DAMVIQNPRYQVTQFGKPVTLSCSQTLNHNVMYWYQQKSSQAPKLLFHYYDKDFNNEADTPDNFQSRRPNTSFCFLDIRSPGLGDTAMYLCATSREGRQGGEQYFGPGTRLTVT.

This clonotype was recorded many times. This rearrangement joins TRBV4-1 to TRBJ2-3; D not certain. There are 15 residues in the CDR3. CDR1 is MGHRA and CDR2 is YSYEKL in the germline V gene. Trimming took 0 bases from V and 2 from J, leaving 9 bases between them. CDR3 residues: CASSQDRLYTDTQYF. CDR3 DNA: TGCGCCAGCAGCCAAGATAGATTGTACACAGATACGCAGTATTTT.

Sample share makes this clonotype medium-sized. The CDR3 sequence: CASSEGPSNEQFF. The CDR3 DNA reads as TGTGCCAGCAGCGAGGGACCCAGCAATGAGCAGTTCTTC. The rearrangement joins TRBV7-2 to TRBJ2-1; D is possibly TRBD1 or TRBD2 (5 bases each). The CDR3 totals 13 residues. The germline V gene has CDR1 SGHTA and CDR2 FQGNSA. V lost 5 bases and J lost 6, with 11 bases in between.

This clonotype showed up many times. V gene TRBV20-1 combines with J gene TRBJ1-1; TRBD1 agrees at 7 bases. CDR3 length equals 13 residues. CDR1 and CDR2 (germline): DFQATT, SNEGSKA (reference sequence). CDR3 amino acids: CRAAGTANTEAFF. In DNA form, the CDR3 reads TGCAGGGCCGCTGGGACAGCGAACACTGAAGCTTTCTTT.

At least ten counts were recorded for this clonotype. The V and J genes are TRBV29-1 and TRBJ2-1; D is ambiguous. CDR3 length: 12 amino acids. The V end lost 4 bases, the J end lost 5 bases, and 9 bases lay between the germline ends. The germline CDR1 and CDR2 sequences are SQVTM and ANQGSEA. The CDR3 DNA is TGCAGCGTTGTGCGTTATCACAATGAGCAGTTCTTC. Residues: CSVVRYHNEQFF.

The table lists this clonotype with a few counts. The J gene is TRBJ2-5, the V gene TRBV19; 8 nucleotides align to TRBD1. V shed 5 bases and J 5 bases; nucleotides not matched to a gene: 4. This CDR3 has 13 amino acids. The germline V gene has CDR1 LNHDA and CDR2 SQIVND (reference sequence). CDR3 nucleotide sequence: TGTGCCAGTAGTGGACAGGGTGGGGAGACCCAGTACTTC. Protein sequence: CASSGQGGETQYF.

This clonotype was observed many times. The chain combines TRBV20-1 with TRBJ1-1, with D perhaps TRBD1 (5 bases). The V gene's germline CDR1 is DFQATT and CDR2 SNEGSKA (reference sequence). V lost 6 bases to trimming and J lost 1 base, with 15 bases between them. This CDR3 has 14 residues. The CDR3 loop is CSANFRAGNTEAFF. CDR3 nucleotide sequence: TGCAGTGCCAACTTCAGGGCGGGGAACACTGAAGCTTTCTTT.

This clonotype was observed at least ten times. The chain combines TRBV5-1 with TRBJ1-6; 7 positions match TRBD1. Germline-derived CDR1 and CDR2 are SGHRS and YFSETQ. The CDR3 runs 15 residues. V gave up 0 bases and J gave up 8 bases; unmatched junction bases: 5. This CDR3 reads CASSLGTGPYSPLHF. CDR3 nucleotides: TGCGCCAGCAGCTTGGGGACAGGACCTTATTCACCCCTCCACTTT.

With respect to this clonotype: One end of the junction varies from germline; a read error may be responsible. This sequence joins TRBV6-5 and TRBJ2-2, with 7 positions matching TRBD1. CDR3 size: 18 residues. Germline CDR1 is MNHEY and CDR2 is SVGAGI. This CDR3 is CSSSYSGTVGAGTGELFF. The CDR3 DNA is TGTTCCAGCAGTTACTCCGGGACAGTGGGCGCTGGGACCGGGGAGCTGTTTTTT.

This clonotype was observed at least ten times. The rearrangement links TRBV24-1 to TRBJ1-2; D unclear. Trimming took 3 bases from V and 5 from J, leaving 6 bases between them. The CDR3 has 12 amino acids. Germline CDR1 and CDR2: KGHDR and SFDVKD. The CDR3 DNA is TGTGCCACCAGTGATACAGCTTATGGCTACACCTTC. It specifies CATSDTAYGYTF.

This clonotype was seen at least ten times. This chain's CDR3 is CASSSGQGLNEKLFF. DNA of the CDR3: TGCGCCAGCAGCTCGGGACAGGGGCTTAATGAAAAACTGTTTTTT. The chain employs TRBV5-1 and TRBJ1-4; 10 nucleotides align to TRBD1. This CDR3 region has 15 residues. Germline-derived CDR1 and CDR2 are SGHRS and YFSETQ. The junction had 3 bases not matched to a gene; V was cut back by 3 bases and J by 4 bases. The whole variable domain, remainder taken from reference TRBV5-1 and TRBJ1-4, is KAGVTQTPRYLIKTRGQQVTLSCSPISGHRSVSWYQQTPGQGLQFLFEYFSETQRNKGNFPGRFSGRQFSNSRSEMNVSTLELGDSALYLCASSSGQGLNEKLFFGSGTQLSVL.